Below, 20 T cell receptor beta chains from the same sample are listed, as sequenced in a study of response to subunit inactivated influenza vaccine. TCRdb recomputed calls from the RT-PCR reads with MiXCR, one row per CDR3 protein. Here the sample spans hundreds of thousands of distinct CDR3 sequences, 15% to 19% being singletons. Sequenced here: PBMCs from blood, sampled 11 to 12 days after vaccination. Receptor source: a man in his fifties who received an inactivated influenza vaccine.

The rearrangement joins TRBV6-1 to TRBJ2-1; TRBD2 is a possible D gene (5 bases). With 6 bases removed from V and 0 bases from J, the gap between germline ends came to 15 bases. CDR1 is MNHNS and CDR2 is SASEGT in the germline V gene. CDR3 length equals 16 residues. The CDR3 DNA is TGTGCCAGCAGCCCCCCCGGGCGGGTCTCCTACAATGAGCAGTTCTTC. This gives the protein CASSPPGRVSYNEQFF.

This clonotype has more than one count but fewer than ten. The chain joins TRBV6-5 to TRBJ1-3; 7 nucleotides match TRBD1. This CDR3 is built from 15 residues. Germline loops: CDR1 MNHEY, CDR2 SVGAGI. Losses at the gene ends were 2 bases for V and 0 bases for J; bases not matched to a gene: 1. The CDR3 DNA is TGTGCCAGCAGTTACGGGGACAGCTCTGGAAACACCATATATTTT. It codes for CASSYGDSSGNTIYF.

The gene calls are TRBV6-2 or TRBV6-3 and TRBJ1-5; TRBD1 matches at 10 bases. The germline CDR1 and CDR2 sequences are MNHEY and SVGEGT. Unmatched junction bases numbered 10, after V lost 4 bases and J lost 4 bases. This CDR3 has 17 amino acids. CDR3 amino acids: CASSSFRDRGRNQPQHF. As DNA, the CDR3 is TGTGCCAGCAGTTCTTTCCGGGACAGGGGCCGAAATCAGCCCCAGCATTTT.

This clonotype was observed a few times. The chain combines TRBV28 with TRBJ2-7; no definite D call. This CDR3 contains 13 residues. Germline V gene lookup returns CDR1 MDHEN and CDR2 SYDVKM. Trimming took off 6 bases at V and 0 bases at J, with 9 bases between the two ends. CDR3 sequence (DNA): TGTGCCAGCAGCCCGGTAAGCTCCTACGAGCAGTACTTC. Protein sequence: CASSPVSSYEQYF.

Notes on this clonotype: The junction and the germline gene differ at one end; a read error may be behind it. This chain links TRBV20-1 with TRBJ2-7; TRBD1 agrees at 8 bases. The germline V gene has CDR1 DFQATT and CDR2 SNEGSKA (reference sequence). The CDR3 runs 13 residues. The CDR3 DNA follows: TGCTGTGCAACGAACAGGGGGTCGTACGAGCAGTACTTC. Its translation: CCATNRGSYEQYF.

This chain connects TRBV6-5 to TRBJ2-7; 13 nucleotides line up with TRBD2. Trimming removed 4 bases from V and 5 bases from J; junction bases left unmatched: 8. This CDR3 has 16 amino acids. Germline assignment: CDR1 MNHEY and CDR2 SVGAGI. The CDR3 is CASSLRLAGGFHEQYF. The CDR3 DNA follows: TGTGCCAGCAGTTTAAGACTAGCGGGAGGATTCCACGAGCAGTACTTC.

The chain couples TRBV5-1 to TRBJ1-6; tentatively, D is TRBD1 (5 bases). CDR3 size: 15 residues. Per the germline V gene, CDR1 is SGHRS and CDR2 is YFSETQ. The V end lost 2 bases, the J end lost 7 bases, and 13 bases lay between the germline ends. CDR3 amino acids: CASSFALQGNSPLHF. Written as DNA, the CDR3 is TGCGCCAGCAGCTTTGCTTTGCAGGGAAATTCACCCCTCCACTTT.

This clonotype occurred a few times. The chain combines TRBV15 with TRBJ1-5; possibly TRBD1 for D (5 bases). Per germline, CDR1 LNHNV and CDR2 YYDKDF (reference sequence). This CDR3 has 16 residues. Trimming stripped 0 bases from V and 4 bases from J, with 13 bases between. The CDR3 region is CATSRDLGVQNQPQHF. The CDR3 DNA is TGTGCCACCAGCAGAGATCTGGGGGTGCAGAATCAGCCCCAGCATTTT.

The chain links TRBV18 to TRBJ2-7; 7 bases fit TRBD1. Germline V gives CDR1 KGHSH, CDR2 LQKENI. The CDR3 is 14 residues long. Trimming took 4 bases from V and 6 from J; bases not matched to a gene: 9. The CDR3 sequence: CASSLDRQGREQYF. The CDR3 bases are TGTGCCAGCTCACTAGACCGACAGGGACGCGAGCAGTACTTC.

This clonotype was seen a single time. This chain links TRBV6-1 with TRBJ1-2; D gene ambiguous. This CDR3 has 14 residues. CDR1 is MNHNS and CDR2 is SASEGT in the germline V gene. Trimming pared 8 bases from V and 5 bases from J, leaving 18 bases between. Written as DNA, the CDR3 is TGTGCCAGCGGCCCCGTGGGTGTGGGTTATGGCTACACCTTC. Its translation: CASGPVGVGYGYTF.

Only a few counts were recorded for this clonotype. This chain's CDR3 is CASSERRGDTQYF. DNA of the CDR3: TGTGCCAGCAGTGAACGCAGGGGAGATACGCAGTATTTT. This rearrangement joins TRBV6-1 to TRBJ2-3; D may be TRBD1 (6 bases). CDR1 is MNHNS, CDR2 SASEGT, per germline. This CDR3 contains 13 residues. Trimming cost V 2 bases and J 5 bases, with 8 bases left between them.

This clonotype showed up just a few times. CDR3 amino acids: CSARAGTSTYEQYF. CDR3 nucleotides: TGCAGTGCTAGGGCCGGGACATCGACCTACGAGCAGTACTTC. The chain has TRBV20-1 and TRBJ2-7; weak D call: TRBD1 (6 bases). CDR3 size: 14 residues. Germline loops: CDR1 DFQATT, CDR2 SNEGSKA (reference sequence). V was clipped by 3 bases and J by 2 bases, with 14 bases between them.

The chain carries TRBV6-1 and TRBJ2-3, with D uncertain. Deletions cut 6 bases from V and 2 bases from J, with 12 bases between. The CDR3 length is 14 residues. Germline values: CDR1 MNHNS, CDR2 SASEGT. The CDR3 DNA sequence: TGTGCCAGCAGCACCCCCAAAAACACAGATACGCAGTATTTT. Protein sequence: CASSTPKNTDTQYF.

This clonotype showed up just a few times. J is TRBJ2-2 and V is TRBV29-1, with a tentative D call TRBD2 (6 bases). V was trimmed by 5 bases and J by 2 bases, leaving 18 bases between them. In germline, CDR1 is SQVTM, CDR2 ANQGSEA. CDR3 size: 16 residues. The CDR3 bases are TGCAGCGTTCGGAGGACCGGGACTTCTAACACCGGGGAGCTGTTTTTT. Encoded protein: CSVRRTGTSNTGELFF.

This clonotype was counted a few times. The CDR3 reads CASSMGGLPYEQYF. CDR3 nucleotide sequence: TGTGCCAGTAGTATGGGGGGGCTCCCCTACGAGCAGTACTTC. The gene calls are TRBV19 and TRBJ2-7; D perhaps matches TRBD2 (7 bases). V was clipped by 3 bases and J by 2 bases, with 11 bases between them. The CDR3 is 14 residues long. Germline V gene sequence: CDR1 LNHDA, CDR2 SQIVND (reference sequence).

CDR3 sequence reads: CASSQEGTGSLQFF. The CDR3 region has the DNA TGTGCCAGCAGCCAAGAGGGTACAGGGTCATTGCAGTTCTTC. The chain joins TRBV3-1 to TRBJ2-1, with D perhaps matching TRBD1 (6 bases). The CDR3 is 14 amino acids. CDR1 and CDR2 (germline): LGHDT, YNNKEL (reference sequence). V was shortened by 0 bases and J by 12 bases, with 15 bases between the two germline ends.

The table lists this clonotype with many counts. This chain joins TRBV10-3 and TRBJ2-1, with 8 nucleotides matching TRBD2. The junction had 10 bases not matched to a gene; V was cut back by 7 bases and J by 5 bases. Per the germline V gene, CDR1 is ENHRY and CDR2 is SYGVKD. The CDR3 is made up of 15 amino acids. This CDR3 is CAITRGAGVDNEQFF. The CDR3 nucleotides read TGTGCCATCACCCGGGGAGCGGGAGTGGACAATGAGCAGTTCTTC.

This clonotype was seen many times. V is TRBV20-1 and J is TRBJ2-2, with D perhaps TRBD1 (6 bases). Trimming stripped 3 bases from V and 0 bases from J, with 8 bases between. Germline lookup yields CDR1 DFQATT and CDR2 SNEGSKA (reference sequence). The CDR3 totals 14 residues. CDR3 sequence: CSASGTSNTGELFF. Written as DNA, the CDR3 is TGCAGTGCTAGCGGGACATCGAACACCGGGGAGCTGTTTTTT.

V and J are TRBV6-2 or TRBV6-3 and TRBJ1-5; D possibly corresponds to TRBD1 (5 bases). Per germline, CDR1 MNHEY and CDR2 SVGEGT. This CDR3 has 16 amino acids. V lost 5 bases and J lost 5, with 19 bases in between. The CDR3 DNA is TGTGCCAGCAGTACCCTACTCAAGGGGCGCGATCAGCCCCAGCATTTT. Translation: CASSTLLKGRDQPQHF.

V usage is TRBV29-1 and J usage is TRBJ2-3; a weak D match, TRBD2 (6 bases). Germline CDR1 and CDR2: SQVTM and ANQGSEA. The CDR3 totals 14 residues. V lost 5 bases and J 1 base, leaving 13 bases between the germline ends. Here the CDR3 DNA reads TGCAGCGTTTCCCGGGACTCTCGCACAGATACGCAGTATTTT. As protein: CSVSRDSRTDTQYF.